This passage covers 32 T cell receptor beta chains from one sample sequenced in a study of blood T cells in healthy people across ages. The authors ran a second PCR of about 6 to 11 cycles using a sample-barcoded 5' primer and a J-beta primer mix. TCRdb independently ran MiXCR on the 5' RACE reads; one entry per CDR3 protein. In the table there are about 670,000 distinct CDR3 sequences, under 65% of which are singletons. Sequenced sample: blood. The receptors shown here come from an elderly woman in good health.

Remarks on this clonotype: A much more abundant neighbour one base away suggests this may be a read error. The chain carries TRBV20-1 and TRBJ2-7; 8 bases fit TRBD1. Germline-derived CDR1 and CDR2 are DFQATT and SNEGSKA (reference sequence). This CDR3 region has 15 residues. CDR3 loop: CSAGDRPGQAYEQYF. The CDR3 nucleotides read TGCAGTGCTGGAGATCGCCCGGGACAGGCCTACGAGCAGTACTTC.

As to this clonotype: A much larger clonotype is one base distant, so this may be a read error. The V call is TRBV5-1, the J call TRBJ2-7, with TRBD2 identical over 7 bases. This CDR3 is built from 15 residues. CDR1 and CDR2 (germline): SGHRS, YFSETQ. The CDR3 nucleotides read TGCGCCGGCAGCATGTATAGCGGGCCACCCTACGAGCAGTACTTC. As protein: CAGSMYSGPPYEQYF. The full variable domain, with the rest looked up from reference TRBV5-1 and TRBJ2-7, is KAGVTQTPRYLIKTRGQQVTLSCSPISGHRSVSWYQQTPGQGLQFLFEYFSETQRNKGNFPGRFSGRQFSNSRSEMNVSTLELGDSALYLCAGSMYSGPPYEQYFGPGTRLTVT.

This chain connects TRBV7-2 to TRBJ1-2; no reliable D call. Between the trimmed V and J ends, which lost 1 base and 5 bases, there was a span of 11 bases. The CDR3 length is 14 residues. Germline V CDR1 and CDR2: SGHTA, FQGNSA. The CDR3 protein is CASSLGVVGYGYTF. CDR3 DNA: TGTGCCAGCAGCTTAGGTGTTGTCGGTTATGGCTACACCTTC.

With regard to this clonotype: One end of the junction fails to match germline, which may point to a read error. V usage is TRBV5-1 and J usage is TRBJ1-1; weak D call: TRBD1 (5 bases). This CDR3 region has 13 residues. Germline values: CDR1 SGHRS, CDR2 YFSETQ. DNA of the CDR3: TGCGCCGGCAGCCGGGCGCAGGGCACTGAAGCTTTCTTT. Translated, it gives CAGSRAQGTEAFF. The full variable domain, completed using reference TRBV5-1 and TRBJ1-1, is KAGVTQTPRYLIKTRGQQVTLSCSPISGHRSVSWYQQTPGQGLQFLFEYFSETQRNKGNFPGRFSGRQFSNSRSEMNVSTLELGDSALYLCAGSRAQGTEAFFGQGTRLTVV.

The chain has TRBV9 and TRBJ1-4; D unresolved. The CDR3 has 14 amino acids. V was pared by 0 bases and J by 7 bases, with 10 bases between. CDR1 SGDLS and CDR2 YYNGEE come from the germline V gene. The CDR3 loop is CASSVDGRGEKLFF. In DNA, the CDR3 is TGTGCCAGCAGCGTAGACGGACGGGGTGAAAAACTGTTTTTT.

V and J are TRBV2 and TRBJ2-7; no reliable D call. The CDR3 contains 13 residues. The V end lost 3 bases, the J end lost 1 base, and 7 bases lay between the germline ends. Germline V CDR1 and CDR2: SNHLY, FYNNEI. The CDR3 DNA sequence: TGTGCCAGCAGTGAGTGGCATTCCTACGAGCAGTACTTC. As protein: CASSEWHSYEQYF.

The rearrangement uses TRBV3-1 and TRBJ1-2; D call uncertain. CDR3 size: 14 residues. Germline CDR1 and CDR2: LGHDT and YNNKEL (reference sequence). V lost 4 bases to trimming and J lost 0 bases, with 9 bases between them. CDR3 in amino acids: CASSPADPNYGYTF. CDR3 in DNA: TGTGCCAGCAGCCCTGCCGATCCTAACTATGGCTACACCTTC.

J is TRBJ1-2 and V is TRBV27; 9 bases match TRBD1. Germline V gene sequence: CDR1 MNHEY, CDR2 SMNVEV (reference sequence). V was clipped by 8 bases and J by 4 bases; unmatched bases: 11. The CDR3 runs to 15 residues. DNA for the CDR3: TGTGCCAGCTCCCCCATCACAGGGGGCATCTATGGCTACACCTTC. This sequence encodes CASSPITGGIYGYTF.

The chain has TRBV20-1 and TRBJ2-4, with TRBD2 as a possible D gene (5 bases). The J call may be mistaken, given a closer DNA end match to TRBJ2-5. The CDR3 is made up of 11 amino acids. Germline CDR1 is DFQATT and CDR2 is SNEGSKA (reference sequence). For the CDR3, the DNA is TGCAGTGAGAGACGGGGAGAGACCCAGTACTTC. This sequence encodes CSERRGETQYF.

This clonotype has a handful of counts. With a much larger clone just one base away, this may be a read error. The chain uses TRBV5-1 and TRBJ2-1; D remains ambiguous. V was clipped by 5 bases and J by 3 bases, with 15 bases between them. The CDR3 extends over 15 amino acids. Looked up from germline, CDR1 is SGHRS and CDR2 is YFSETQ. The CDR3 protein is CASSIGRALYNEQFF. The CDR3 DNA reads TGCGCCAGCAGTATCGGACGAGCGCTCTACAATGAGCAGTTCTTC. The full variable domain, its missing parts supplied by reference TRBV5-1 and TRBJ2-1, is KAGVTQTPRYLIKTRGQQVTLSCSPISGHRSVSWYQQTPGQGLQFLFEYFSETQRNKGNFPGRFSGRQFSNSRSEMNVSTLELGDSALYLCASSIGRALYNEQFFGPGTRLTVL.

The chain couples TRBV28 to TRBJ1-5, with unresolved D. The germline gives CDR1 MDHEN, CDR2 SYDVKM. CDR3 length equals 14 residues. V was cut by 5 bases and J by 6 bases, with 14 bases left in between. The CDR3 here is CASSSGSGVQPQHF. In DNA form, the CDR3 reads TGTGCCAGCAGTAGCGGGAGCGGGGTTCAGCCCCAGCATTTT. Full variable domain (outside the CDR3, taken from reference TRBV28 and TRBJ1-5): DVKVTQSSRYLVKRTGEKVFLECVQDMDHENMFWYRQDPGLGLRLIYFSYDVKMKEKGDIPEGYSVSREKKERFSLILESASTNQTSMYLCASSSGSGVQPQHFGDGTRLSIL.

The chain joins TRBV29-1 to TRBJ2-7; the match to TRBD1 covers 10 bases. From germline, CDR1 is SQVTM and CDR2 ANQGSEA. The J segment lost 3 bases and the V segment lost 6 bases, leaving 14 bases of the junction unmatched. This CDR3 is 16 amino acids long. This CDR3 is CSVLTRTGGRIYEQYF. The CDR3 DNA is TGCAGCGTACTCACTCGGACAGGGGGAAGAATCTACGAGCAGTACTTC.

Ten or more counts support this clonotype. The rearrangement uses TRBV20-1 and TRBJ2-3; D not resolved. Germline V gene data show CDR1 as DFQATT and CDR2 as SNEGSKA (reference sequence). Between the trimmed V and J ends, which lost 0 bases and 0 bases, there was a span of 13 bases. This CDR3 spans 16 amino acids. The CDR3 protein is CSARDPWGTSTDTQYF. CDR3 coding DNA: TGCAGTGCTAGAGACCCCTGGGGAACTAGCACAGATACGCAGTATTTT.

The chain employs TRBV12-3 or TRBV12-4 and TRBJ1-1, with TRBD1 identical over 8 bases. Losses at the gene ends were 6 bases for V and 6 bases for J; bases not matched to a gene: 3. CDR3 length: 12 amino acids. For the CDR3, the DNA is TGTGCCAGCAGGACAGGGGTCTCTGAAGCTTTCTTT. Translation: CASRTGVSEAFF.

The chain links TRBV2 to TRBJ2-3; tentative D call: TRBD1 (5 bases). V lost 2 bases to trimming and J lost 1 base, with 13 bases between them. Germline V gene lookup returns CDR1 SNHLY and CDR2 FYNNEI. The CDR3 consists of 16 residues. The CDR3 DNA reads as TGTGCCAGCAGTGAACGAAGGGGCGTAGGCACAGATACGCAGTATTTT. Encoded protein: CASSERRGVGTDTQYF.

The sample holds a few counts of this clonotype. The rearrangement joins TRBV24-1 to TRBJ2-3; TRBD2 agrees at 10 bases. Per the germline V gene, CDR1 is KGHDR and CDR2 is SFDVKD. Trimming at V came to 5 bases and at J to 2 bases, leaving 15 bases not matched to a gene. The CDR3 covers 19 residues. The CDR3, as DNA: TGTGCCACCAGTGCCACCCCTGGGACTAGCGCATTAGTCACAGATACGCAGTATTTT. Translation: CATSATPGTSALVTDTQYF.

The chain uses TRBV5-1 and TRBJ2-1; 10 bases align to TRBD2. Germline V gene sequence: CDR1 SGHRS, CDR2 YFSETQ. This CDR3 is 16 amino acids long. V was clipped by 7 bases and J by 0 bases; unmatched bases: 7. CDR3 sequence: CASAESSGGSYNEQFF. The CDR3 nucleotides are TGCGCCAGCGCCGAGTCTAGCGGGGGCTCCTACAATGAGCAGTTCTTC.

This clonotype was seen once. The chain recombines TRBV28 with TRBJ2-3, with TRBD2 matching 8 bases. Germline-derived CDR1 and CDR2 are MDHEN and SYDVKM. V lost 8 bases and J lost 4; bases outside the gene matches: 14. This CDR3 is built from 16 residues. CDR3 residues: CASAPSPLGLADTQYF. The CDR3 nucleotides are TGTGCCAGCGCCCCCTCTCCACTGGGACTAGCAGATACGCAGTATTTT. Based on the CDR3 plus reference TRBV28 and TRBJ2-3, the full variable domain is DVKVTQSSRYLVKRTGEKVFLECVQDMDHENMFWYRQDPGLGLRLIYFSYDVKMKEKGDIPEGYSVSREKKERFSLILESASTNQTSMYLCASAPSPLGLADTQYFGPGTRLTVL.

The rearrangement joins TRBV21-1 to TRBJ2-3. TRBV21-1 is noted as a pseudogene. CDR3 length: 14 residues. CDR3 sequence (DNA): TGTGCCAGCAGCAAAGCAAGCAGGATGAAATCGCAGTATTTT. Residues: CASSKASRMKSQYF.

Of note for this clonotype: A much larger clone lies a single base off, so this may be a read error. The genes are TRBV29-1 and TRBJ1-2; possible D gene TRBD1, 5 bases. The germline V gene encodes CDR1 SQVTM and CDR2 ANQGSEA. Trimming left V 4 bases short and J 4 bases short, with 10 bases between. The CDR3 is 12 amino acids. CDR3 coding DNA: TGCAGCGTTGCCGGGGGAGGCTATGGCTACACCTTC. It is translated as CSVAGGGYGYTF.

This clonotype showed up just a few times. This chain uses TRBV4-2 with TRBJ1-4; D call uncertain. This CDR3 region has 14 residues. V was pared by 1 base and J by 6 bases, with 9 bases between. Germline CDR1 and CDR2: LGHNA and YNFKEQ. CDR3 coding DNA: TGTGCCAGCAGCCAAGGACGGCCAGATGAAAAACTGTTTTTT. Translated: CASSQGRPDEKLFF.

Comments on this clonotype: This may arise from a read error, as a much more abundant clone is one base away. The chain combines TRBV10-3 with TRBJ2-7; D might be TRBD1 (6 bases). This CDR3 spans 14 amino acids. The germline gives CDR1 ENHRY, CDR2 SYGVKD. CDR3 region: CATSNGQQSYERYF. The CDR3 nucleotides read TGTGCCACCTCAAACGGACAGCAATCCTACGAGCGGTACTTC.

The chain joins TRBV5-1 to TRBJ2-3; a weak D match, TRBD1 (6 bases). V gave up 2 bases and J gave up 6 bases, with 13 bases separating them. This CDR3 is 14 amino acids long. Germline V lookup: CDR1 SGHRS, CDR2 YFSETQ. DNA of the CDR3: TGCGCCAGCAGCTTCTCACAGGGCGCGGATACGCAGTATTTT. It translates to CASSFSQGADTQYF. Supplemented by reference TRBV5-1 and TRBJ2-3, the full variable domain reads KAGVTQTPRYLIKTRGQQVTLSCSPISGHRSVSWYQQTPGQGLQFLFEYFSETQRNKGNFPGRFSGRQFSNSRSEMNVSTLELGDSALYLCASSFSQGADTQYFGPGTRLTVL.

In its sample, this clonotype was seen many times. The chain is built from TRBV27 and TRBJ2-5; no clear D gene. Per the germline V gene, CDR1 is MNHEY and CDR2 is SMNVEV (reference sequence). V was cut by 6 bases and J by 2 bases, with 10 bases left in between. This CDR3 has 13 amino acids. Here the CDR3 DNA reads TGTGCCAGCAGCCCTCTTTCTCAAGAGACCCAGTACTTC. Its protein product is CASSPLSQETQYF.

This chain joins TRBV4-2 and TRBJ2-5, with D perhaps matching TRBD2 (5 bases). V was trimmed by 0 bases and J by 11 bases, leaving 13 bases between them. Germline assignment: CDR1 LGHNA and CDR2 YNFKEQ. This CDR3 is 13 amino acids long. The CDR3 loop reads CASSQDHQRQQYF. Here the CDR3 DNA reads TGTGCCAGCAGCCAAGATCATCAGCGGCAGCAGTACTTC.

This clonotype was counted ten times or more. The CDR3 spells CASTIDVRSRQYF. CDR3 sequence (DNA): TGCGCCAGCACCATAGACGTAAGATCTCGGCAGTACTTC. This chain uses TRBV5-1 with TRBJ2-5; D unclear. Germline CDR1 SGHRS, CDR2 YFSETQ. The CDR3 runs to 13 residues. V lost 6 bases, J lost 11 bases, and 20 bases lay in between.

The rearrangement joins TRBV20-1 to TRBJ1-1; D uncertain. Between the trimmed V and J ends, which lost 6 bases and 0 bases, there was a span of 11 bases. The CDR3 spans 13 residues. In germline, CDR1 is DFQATT, CDR2 SNEGSKA (reference sequence). The CDR3 DNA reads TGCAGTGCAGGCGAAGGACTGAACACTGAAGCTTTCTTT. As protein: CSAGEGLNTEAFF.

The chain couples TRBV29-1 to TRBJ1-1, with no clear D. Trimming left V 4 bases short and J 8 bases short, with 11 bases between. The CDR3 sequence is 11 residues long. Germline V lookup: CDR1 SQVTM, CDR2 ANQGSEA. As DNA, the CDR3 is TGCAGCGTTGGGAGGGCAGCCGAAGCTTTCTTT. Its protein product is CSVGRAAEAFF. Using reference TRBV29-1 and TRBJ1-1 for the parts outside the CDR3, the full variable domain is SAVISQKPSRDICQRGTSLTIQCQVDSQVTMMFWYRQQPGQSLTLIATANQGSEATYESGFVIDKFPISRPNLTFSTLTVSNMSPEDSSIYLCSVGRAAEAFFGQGTRLTVV.

The rearrangement uses TRBV7-6 and TRBJ1-2, with TRBD1 matching over 8 bases. The CDR3 has 16 residues. Germline loops: CDR1 SGHVS, CDR2 FNYEAQ. Trimming took 6 bases from V and 2 from J; bases not matched to a gene: 11. The CDR3 loop reads CASSPTRTGHNYGYTF. The CDR3 nucleotides are TGTGCCAGCAGTCCGACTAGGACAGGGCACAACTATGGCTACACCTTC.

This clonotype was recorded a few times. The rearrangement joins TRBV20-1 to TRBJ1-1; TRBD1 might be the D (6 bases). CDR1 is DFQATT, CDR2 SNEGSKA, per germline (reference sequence). Trimming stripped 0 bases from V and 1 base from J, with 24 bases between. CDR3 length: 19 residues. The CDR3 reads CSARDSRGPVSNQNTEAFF. CDR3 DNA sequence: TGCAGTGCTAGAGATTCTCGGGGGCCAGTAAGTAATCAGAACACTGAAGCTTTCTTT.

Note on this clonotype: This may be a read error: a much more frequent sequence differs by one nucleotide. This rearrangement joins TRBV20-1 to TRBJ2-1; 9 bases fit TRBD2. Per germline, CDR1 DFQATT and CDR2 SNEGSKA (reference sequence). There are 15 residues in the CDR3. The DNA of the CDR3 is TGCAGTGCTACCCCCTTAGCGGGAGCCCACAATGGGCAGTTCTTC. Protein sequence: CSATPLAGAHNGQFF.

The V gene is TRBV6-2 or TRBV6-3, the J gene TRBJ2-5; possible D gene TRBD2, 5 bases. The CDR3 consists of 13 residues. CDR1 and CDR2 from the germline V gene are MNHEY and SVGEGT. Trimming shortened V by 6 bases and J by 1 base, and 9 bases separated the two germline ends. The DNA of the CDR3 is TGTGCCAGCAGAACGGGGAGCCAAGAGACCCAGTACTTC. Its protein product is CASRTGSQETQYF.